Sequencing of this TCR beta chain was carried out in a study of blood T cells in healthy people across ages. Then a second PCR, running about 7 to 11 cycles, was carried out with a sample-barcoded 5' primer and a J-beta primer mix. MiXCR was run by TCRdb on the 5' RACE reads, yielding one entry per CDR3 protein. Counted here are under 1,100,000 distinct CDR3 sequences, roughly a quarter occurring once; the ten biggest clones make up approximately 0.79%. This CDR3 region has 19 residues. Germline CDR1 MNHEY, CDR2 SMNVEV (reference sequence). Between the trimmed V and J ends, which lost 5 bases and 0 bases, there was a span of 25 bases. The data were also submitted as part of a second study, on T cells of mothers and their children. That report notes: All extracted RNA went into cDNA synthesis, around 1.4 ug per 15 ul. In unrelated and related pairs, TCR recombination output is shaped in a similar way by thymic selection.

The sequence was collected from a girl aged 2-10 years in good health. What was sequenced was blood. V gene TRBV27 combines with J gene TRBJ1-1, with D maybe TRBD1 (6 bases). The CDR3 spells CASSPALDTDRKMNTEAFF. The CDR3 region has the DNA TGTGCCAGCAGTCCCGCCCTAGATACGGACAGAAAAATGAACACTGAAGCTTTCTTT.